These 26 T cell receptor beta chains share one sample of origin, sequenced in a study of chronic HIV infection and antiretroviral therapy. From the 5' RACE reads, TCRdb called clonotypes with MiXCR, one entry per CDR3 protein. Here the sample spans fewer than 40,000 distinct CDR3 sequences, more than 7.5% being singletons. Sequencing input: peripheral blood. These receptors came from an adult who had HIV and had not received antiretroviral therapy, or was an uninfected healthy control (not recorded which).

In this sample, this clonotype turned up many times. The chain joins TRBV29-1 to TRBJ2-4, with D tentatively TRBD2 (5 bases). V lost 3 bases, J lost 0 bases, and 18 bases lay in between. The CDR3 has 17 amino acids. Germline CDR1 and CDR2: SQVTM and ANQGSEA. CDR3 coding DNA: TGCAGCGTTGAGTTCGTTGAGGGAAGTCTAGCCAAAAACATTCAGTACTTC. Its translation is CSVEFVEGSLAKNIQYF. Complete variable domain (other parts from reference TRBV29-1 and TRBJ2-4): SAVISQKPSRDICQRGTSLTIQCQVDSQVTMMFWYRQQPGQSLTLIATANQGSEATYESGFVIDKFPISRPNLTFSTLTVSNMSPEDSSIYLCSVEFVEGSLAKNIQYFGAGTRLSVL.

This clonotype was picked up a small number of times. The chain employs TRBV9 and TRBJ2-1, with a tentative D call TRBD2 (6 bases). This CDR3 contains 14 residues. V was shortened by 0 bases and J by 6 bases, with 10 bases between the two germline ends. Germline V CDR1 and CDR2: SGDLS, YYNGEE. The CDR3 reads CASSVGGTSNEQFF. CDR3 DNA sequence: TGTGCCAGCAGCGTAGGCGGGACTTCCAATGAGCAGTTCTTC. The full variable domain, rest sourced from reference TRBV9 and TRBJ2-1, is DSGVTQTPKHLITATGQRVTLRCSPRSGDLSVYWYQQSLDQGLQFLIQYYNGEERAKGNILERFSAQQFPDLHSELNLSSLELGDSALYFCASSVGGTSNEQFFGPGTRLTVL.

This clonotype appeared a few times. The chain carries TRBV6-1 and TRBJ1-5; D is undetermined. The germline V gene has CDR1 MNHNS and CDR2 SASEGT. The CDR3 extends over 13 amino acids. The V end lost 0 bases, the J end lost 4 bases, and 4 bases lay between the germline ends. CDR3 nucleotides: TGTGCCAGCAGTGAAGCGCAAAATCAGCCCCAGCATTTT. The encoded protein is CASSEAQNQPQHF.

This clonotype was counted many times. The chain joins TRBV2 to TRBJ2-2; D ambiguous. CDR1 and CDR2 (germline): SNHLY, FYNNEI. The V end lost 1 base, the J end lost 0 bases, and 6 bases lay between the germline ends. This CDR3 is 15 amino acids long. The CDR3 spells CASSEVAANTGELFF. In DNA form, the CDR3 reads TGTGCCAGCAGTGAAGTGGCAGCGAACACCGGGGAGCTGTTTTTT.

Many counts were recorded for this clonotype. This chain uses TRBV5-1 with TRBJ2-1; D is uncertain. Trimming cost V 0 bases and J 5 bases, with 6 bases left between them. CDR1 SGHRS and CDR2 YFSETQ come from the germline V gene. The CDR3 consists of 13 residues. CDR3 nucleotide sequence: TGCGCCAGCAGCTTGGGACCAGACAATGAGCAGTTCTTC. Amino acids: CASSLGPDNEQFF.

This sequence joins TRBV29-1 and TRBJ2-7; D gene unclear. The CDR3 has 11 amino acids. Trimming pared 1 base from V and 5 bases from J, leaving 6 bases between. Germline CDR1 and CDR2: SQVTM and ANQGSEA. CDR3 sequence: CSVEGRNEQYF. The DNA of the CDR3 is TGCAGCGTTGAAGGTCGTAACGAGCAGTACTTC.

Relative to its sample, this clonotype is medium-sized. The J gene is TRBJ2-3, the V gene TRBV6-4; 7 nucleotides match TRBD2. The CDR3 runs 15 residues. Germline V gives CDR1 MRHNA, CDR2 SNTAGT. V shed 2 bases, J shed 1 base, and the junction held 3 bases outside the gene matches. The CDR3 nucleotides read TGTGCCAGCAGTGACGCGGCGGGGGGCACAGATACGCAGTATTTT. This codes for CASSDAAGGTDTQYF.

This clonotype was seen at least ten times. The chain uses TRBV20-1 and TRBJ2-3, with no clear D. The CDR3 has 13 amino acids. V lost 1 base and J lost 6, with 11 bases in between. Germline loops: CDR1 DFQATT, CDR2 SNEGSKA (reference sequence). This CDR3 reads CSARAWTQDTQYF. The CDR3 nucleotides are TGCAGTGCTAGAGCGTGGACGCAGGATACGCAGTATTTT.

This clonotype was detected a few times. The rearrangement joins TRBV4-3 to TRBJ2-3; 7 bases map to TRBD1. The CDR3 is 17 residues long. Germline trimming cut 0 bases from V and 6 bases from J; bases unmatched to any gene: 12. Germline values: CDR1 LGHNA, CDR2 YSLEER. The CDR3 region is CASSQEWAAGGFDTQYF. For the CDR3, the DNA is TGCGCCAGCAGCCAAGAATGGGCGGCAGGGGGTTTTGATACGCAGTATTTT.

The sample holds many counts of this clonotype. The chain has TRBV20-1 and TRBJ1-2; D not resolved. V lost 2 bases and J lost 8, with 21 bases in between. Germline V gives CDR1 DFQATT, CDR2 SNEGSKA (reference sequence). The CDR3 covers 15 residues. The CDR3 nucleotides are TGCAGTGCTAGACCTGACACCCATCTTAAGGGAGGCTACACCTTC. Its translation is CSARPDTHLKGGYTF.

This clonotype was counted only a few times. V and J are TRBV11-2 and TRBJ1-1; 8 bases are a match to TRBD1. CDR1 is SGHAT, CDR2 FQNNGV, per germline. The CDR3 length is 15 residues. V was pared by 4 bases and J by 4 bases, with 8 bases of the junction left unmatched. Here the CDR3 reads CASSSRTGRSTEAFF. In DNA form, the CDR3 reads TGTGCCAGCAGCTCCAGGACAGGGCGGAGCACTGAAGCTTTCTTT.

The sample holds many counts of this clonotype. This chain uses TRBV7-2 with TRBJ2-7; a possible D gene is TRBD2 (6 bases). The CDR3 is made up of 14 amino acids. Germline CDR1 SGHTA, CDR2 FQGNSA. Trimming cost V 10 bases and J 0 bases, with 16 bases left between them. DNA of the CDR3: TGTGCCACTTTGGCGGGGAGCCACTCCTACGAGCAGTACTTC. This translates into CATLAGSHSYEQYF. Combining the CDR3 with reference TRBV7-2 and TRBJ2-7 gives the whole variable domain GAGVSQSPSNKVTEKGKDVELRCDPISGHTALYWYRQSLGQGLEFLIYFQGNSAPDKSGLPSDRFSAERTGGSVSTLTIQRTQQEDSAVYLCATLAGSHSYEQYFGPGTRLTVT.

This clonotype has ten or more counts. The CDR3 spells CAITSRGNEQFF. Written as DNA, the CDR3 is TGTGCCATCACCAGTAGGGGCAATGAGCAGTTCTTC. The chain uses TRBV10-3 and TRBJ2-1; D is perhaps TRBD1 (5 bases). This CDR3 region has 12 residues. Trimming took off 7 bases at V and 6 bases at J, with 10 bases between the two ends. Germline V lookup: CDR1 ENHRY, CDR2 SYGVKD.

This clonotype has ten or more counts. This chain links TRBV6-2 or TRBV6-3 with TRBJ2-1; D ambiguous. The CDR3 spans 14 residues. Per germline, CDR1 MNHEY and CDR2 SVGEGT. V was shortened by 1 base and J by 3 bases, with 7 bases between the two germline ends. The CDR3 is CASSYWAGYNEQFF. The CDR3 region has the DNA TGTGCCAGCAGTTACTGGGCAGGCTACAATGAGCAGTTCTTC.

The rearrangement links TRBV28 to TRBJ1-1; 10 positions agree with TRBD1. Trimming cost V 5 bases and J 4 bases; bases outside gene matches: 4. Germline CDR1 is MDHEN and CDR2 is SYDVKM. The CDR3 spans 14 residues. The CDR3 region has the DNA TGTGCCAGCAGTCCAGGACAGGGGGGCACTGAAGCTTTCTTT. Translation gives CASSPGQGGTEAFF.

This clonotype occurred a few times. The rearrangement uses TRBV6-2 or TRBV6-3 and TRBJ1-1, with D possibly matching TRBD1 (6 bases). The CDR3 length is 11 residues. Trimming left V 5 bases short and J 5 bases short, with 6 bases between. CDR1 and CDR2 from the germline V gene are MNHEY and SVGEGT. The CDR3: CASSQGTEAFF. CDR3 in DNA: TGTGCCAGCAGTCAGGGGACTGAAGCTTTCTTT.

The chain joins TRBV29-1 to TRBJ2-3; no definite D call. This CDR3 spans 14 amino acids. The germline gives CDR1 SQVTM, CDR2 ANQGSEA. V was trimmed by 6 bases and J by 0 bases, leaving 13 bases between them. The CDR3 nucleotides are TGCAGCGTGGTTGGCTTCCCTAGCACAGATACGCAGTATTTT. Translating it yields CSVVGFPSTDTQYF.

In its sample, this clonotype was seen many times. The V gene is TRBV7-9, the J gene TRBJ2-1; 14 bases fit TRBD2. The germline V gene encodes CDR1 SEHNR and CDR2 FQNEAQ (reference sequence). This CDR3 contains 19 residues. V gave up 5 bases and J gave up 0 bases; unmatched junction bases: 9. The CDR3: CASSTRTSGRTSSYNEQFF. In nucleotides, the CDR3 is TGTGCCAGCAGCACCCGGACTAGCGGGAGGACCAGCTCCTACAATGAGCAGTTCTTC.

This chain connects TRBV5-1 to TRBJ2-5; 10 bases are shared with TRBD1. Germline-derived CDR1 and CDR2 are SGHRS and YFSETQ. Trimming took 4 bases from V and 4 from J; bases not matched to a gene: 7. The CDR3 has 15 amino acids. In nucleotides, the CDR3 is TGCGCCAGCAGCACCCGACAGGGGGCGAGAGAGACCCAGTACTTC. Translated, it gives CASSTRQGARETQYF.

This clonotype occurred many times. The rearrangement uses TRBV7-9 and TRBJ2-7; the D call may be TRBD1 or TRBD2 (5 bases each). Deletions cut 5 bases from V and 6 bases from J, with 14 bases between. The CDR3 consists of 13 residues. CDR1 and CDR2 from the germline V gene are SEHNR and FQNEAQ (reference sequence). CDR3 in DNA: TGTGCCAGCAGCCCCCCTAGCCAGGGCGAGCAGTACTTC. This codes for CASSPPSQGEQYF.

This clonotype has just a few counts. The rearrangement joins TRBV29-1 to TRBJ1-3; 7 nucleotides agree with TRBD1. The length of the CDR3 is 13 residues. The V segment lost 6 bases and the J segment 1 base; nucleotides outside the gene matches: 3. The germline V gene encodes CDR1 SQVTM and CDR2 ANQGSEA. DNA for the CDR3: TGCAGCGTGCGCAGGGGGTCTGGAAACACCATATATTTT. Translated, it gives CSVRRGSGNTIYF.

The V and J genes are TRBV10-3 and TRBJ1-1, with 10 bases identical to TRBD1. The CDR3 is 15 amino acids. Germline-derived CDR1 and CDR2 are ENHRY and SYGVKD. V dropped 5 bases and J dropped 1; count of bases not matched to a gene: 4. The CDR3 here is CAISRQGAGNTEAFF. The CDR3 bases are TGTGCCATCAGTAGACAGGGGGCTGGGAACACTGAAGCTTTCTTT.

V is TRBV29-1 and J is TRBJ2-7; D might be TRBD2 (6 bases). Germline CDR1 and CDR2: SQVTM and ANQGSEA. This CDR3 comprises 14 residues. Between the trimmed V and J ends, which lost 2 bases and 0 bases, there was a span of 11 bases. CDR3: CSVEFGEDSYEQYF. The CDR3 DNA reads TGCAGCGTTGAATTTGGGGAGGACTCCTACGAGCAGTACTTC.

In its sample, this clonotype was seen a few times. This chain links TRBV3-1 with TRBJ2-7, with a tentative D call TRBD2 (6 bases). The CDR3 is 13 amino acids. CDR1 and CDR2 from the germline V gene are LGHDT and YNNKEL (reference sequence). V lost 3 bases and J lost 5, with 11 bases in between. The chain's CDR3 is CASSHGLTHEQYF. The CDR3 DNA reads TGTGCCAGCAGCCATGGACTAACCCACGAGCAGTACTTC.

At least ten counts were recorded for this clonotype. The chain links TRBV6-6 to TRBJ2-6; possible D gene TRBD1, 5 bases. The CDR3 contains 17 residues. Germline V gene sequence: CDR1 MNHNY, CDR2 SVGAGI (reference sequence). The ends were cut back, 8 bases at V and 0 bases at J, with 17 bases in the middle. The CDR3 region has the DNA TGTGCCAGCGGGAACAGGCTTCCCTCCTCTGGGGCCAACGTCCTGACTTTC. Translating gives CASGNRLPSSGANVLTF.

This sequence joins TRBV7-9 and TRBJ1-1; possibly TRBD1 for D (5 bases). CDR3 length: 14 residues. Germline values: CDR1 SEHNR, CDR2 FQNEAQ (reference sequence). V was trimmed by 1 base and J by 6 bases, leaving 12 bases between them. CDR3 loop: CASSLETGNAEAFF. The CDR3 region has the DNA TGTGCCAGCAGCTTAGAAACAGGCAACGCTGAAGCTTTCTTT.